Shown below are 25 T cell receptor beta chains from a single sample sequenced in a study of shared clonotypes between healthy human individuals. CD8 cells classed as naive were CD45RO-negative and positively selected for CCR7, excluding terminally differentiated effector memory CD45RA+ cells. Repertoires were generated with immunoSEQ multiplex PCR, while TCRdb's copy carries only in-frame clones and drops some. Seen here are about 2.2 million clones, just over 90% observed once, and the top ten hold 1.5% to 2%. Sample: naive CD8+ T cells from PBMCs. The origin of the receptors is a young man in good health. Some clones in this sample may be carry-over from other donors' samples.

A remark on this clone: This same CDR3 is encoded by further DNA sequences in the sample. The genes are TRBV27 and TRBJ2-1, with TRBD2 matching over 10 bases. Germline-derived CDR1 and CDR2 are MNHEY and SMNVEV (reference sequence). J was trimmed by 3 bases and V by 6 bases; bases with no gene match: 2. CDR3 length: 14 amino acids. The CDR3 DNA follows: TGTGCCAGCAGCGGACTAGCGGACTACAATGAGCAGTTCTTC. It codes for CASSGLADYNEQFF.

The chain uses TRBV18 and TRBJ1-5, with D unclear. CDR1 is KGHSH and CDR2 is LQKENI in the germline V gene. V dropped 3 bases and J dropped 0 bases, with 6 bases sitting between them. There are 14 residues in the CDR3. The DNA of the CDR3 is TGTGCCAGCTCACCTTCCGATAGCAATCAGCCCCAGCATTTT. The encoded protein is CASSPSDSNQPQHF.

The rearrangement uses TRBV19 and TRBJ1-5; no clear D. Germline V gene sequence: CDR1 LNHDA, CDR2 SQIVND (reference sequence). There are 15 residues in the CDR3. V shed 5 bases and J shed 0 bases, with 11 bases lying between them. CDR3 region: CASSPTSPSNQPQHF. In DNA form, the CDR3 reads TGTGCCAGTAGTCCGACCTCTCCTAGCAATCAGCCCCAGCATTTT. Drawing the rest from reference TRBV19 and TRBJ1-5, the complete variable domain is DGGITQSPKYLFRKEGQNVTLSCEQNLNHDAMYWYRQDPGQGLRLIYYSQIVNDFQKGDIAEGYSVSREKKESFPLTVTSAQKNPTAFYLCASSPTSPSNQPQHFGDGTRLSIL.

V usage is TRBV27 and J usage is TRBJ2-7; 10 bases match TRBD1. The CDR3 totals 17 residues. Germline CDR1 reads MNHEY; CDR2 reads SMNVEV (reference sequence). V lost 4 bases and J lost 2; bases outside the gene matches: 11. Written as DNA, the CDR3 is TGTGCCAGCAGTTCCGGATTTGTGGGGACAGGGGCCTACGAGCAGTACTTC. The encoded protein is CASSSGFVGTGAYEQYF.

This clone was found once. The chain links TRBV5-5 to TRBJ1-1; TRBD1 is a possible D gene (5 bases). Germline V gene data show CDR1 as SGHKS and CDR2 as YYEKEE (reference sequence). The V end was cut by 3 bases, the J end by 3 bases, with 12 bases between. This CDR3 region has 14 residues. The CDR3 nucleotides are TGTGCCAGCAGCTCGGGACTTATGGACACTGAAGCTTTCTTT. Translated: CASSSGLMDTEAFF.

The chain carries TRBV27 and TRBJ2-7, with TRBD2 matching 8 bases. V lost 5 bases, J lost 1 base, and 10 bases stayed unmatched. CDR1 is MNHEY and CDR2 is SMNVEV in the germline V gene (reference sequence). The CDR3 sequence is 16 residues long. The CDR3 loop reads CASSPSGGSYSYEQYF. CDR3 nucleotides: TGTGCCAGCAGTCCCTCGGGGGGGAGCTATTCCTACGAGCAGTACTTC.

The V and J genes are TRBV15 and TRBJ2-2; maybe TRBD2 (5 bases). V shed 5 bases and J shed 4 bases, with 11 bases lying between them. Germline V lookup: CDR1 LNHNV, CDR2 YYDKDF (reference sequence). The CDR3 is 14 amino acids. DNA for the CDR3: TGTGCCACCAGCCGGGGAATGGGCACCGGGGAGCTGTTTTTT. Encoded protein: CATSRGMGTGELFF.

V usage is TRBV10-3 and J usage is TRBJ2-2; no clear D. The CDR3 has 12 residues. Germline values: CDR1 ENHRY, CDR2 SYGVKD. V gave up 9 bases and J gave up 3 bases, with 8 bases separating them. The CDR3 loop reads CAIVRDTGELFF. In nucleotides, the CDR3 is TGTGCCATAGTTAGGGACACCGGGGAGCTGTTTTTT.

This chain joins TRBV6-6 and TRBJ2-1, with TRBD2 matching over 7 bases. CDR3 length: 15 residues. Unmatched junction bases numbered 0, after V lost 1 base and J lost 0 bases. Looked up from germline, CDR1 is MNHNY and CDR2 is SVGAGI (reference sequence). The CDR3 DNA is TGTGCCAGCAGTTACTGGGGGGGCTCCTACAATGAGCAGTTCTTC. Translated: CASSYWGGSYNEQFF.

This chain uses TRBV6-1 with TRBJ1-3; the D gene is possibly TRBD1 (5 bases). V lost 6 bases and J lost 0, with 12 bases in between. The CDR3 is 15 residues long. Germline lookup yields CDR1 MNHNS and CDR2 SASEGT. The CDR3 sequence is CASSDRGSSGNTIYF. In DNA form, the CDR3 reads TGTGCCAGCAGCGACCGGGGGAGCTCTGGAAACACCATATATTTT.

CDR3 nucleotides: TGTGCCAGCAGCCCCCCCCTCGGACAGGGTGAGGAAAAACTGTTTTTT. Its protein product is CASSPPLGQGEEKLFF. J is TRBJ1-4 and V is TRBV11-2, with 8 positions matching TRBD1. This CDR3 comprises 16 residues. With 5 bases clipped from V and 8 bases from J, the junction kept 13 bases outside the gene matches. Germline loops: CDR1 SGHAT, CDR2 FQNNGV.

The chain has TRBV7-2 and TRBJ2-5; D is possibly TRBD2 (6 bases). Trimming removed 2 bases from V and 3 bases from J, with 10 bases in between. This CDR3 region has 14 residues. Per germline, CDR1 SGHTA and CDR2 FQGNSA. CDR3 sequence reads: CASSLPGGEETQYF. CDR3 DNA sequence: TGTGCCAGCAGCTTACCAGGCGGGGAAGAGACCCAGTACTTC.

The chain couples TRBV5-4 to TRBJ1-2; TRBD1 matches at 7 bases. The CDR3 covers 14 residues. V shed 4 bases and J 5 bases; nucleotides not matched to a gene: 8. Germline V gives CDR1 SGHNT, CDR2 YYREEE (reference sequence). The CDR3 protein is CASSPEDRLYGYTF. In nucleotides, the CDR3 is TGTGCCAGCAGCCCCGAGGACAGGCTGTATGGCTACACCTTC. The full variable domain, completed using reference TRBV5-4 and TRBJ1-2, is ETGVTQSPTHLIKTRGQQVTLRCSSQSGHNTVSWYQQALGQGPQFIFQYYREEENGRGNFPPRFSGLQFPNYSSELNVNALELDDSALYLCASSPEDRLYGYTFGSGTRLTVV.

The rearrangement uses TRBV27 and TRBJ2-7; D assignment may be TRBD1 or TRBD2 (6 bases each). The CDR3 runs to 14 residues. Looked up from germline, CDR1 is MNHEY and CDR2 is SMNVEV (reference sequence). The germline V and J ends were trimmed by 4 bases and 0 bases, with 10 bases remaining between them. The CDR3 sequence is CASSWRGDSYEQYF. CDR3 nucleotides: TGTGCCAGCAGTTGGAGGGGGGACTCCTACGAGCAGTACTTC.

This chain links TRBV4-1 with TRBJ2-7; 8 bases are a match to TRBD1. Germline V CDR1 and CDR2: MGHRA, YSYEKL. V trimming: 1 base; J trimming: 0 bases; junction bases outside the gene matches: 20. The CDR3 covers 21 residues. The CDR3 spells CASSQGAGGAGGRGYSYEQYF. CDR3 coding DNA: TGCGCCAGCAGCCAAGGAGCAGGGGGCGCCGGCGGCAGGGGGTACTCCTACGAGCAGTACTTC.

This clone turned up a few times. V gene TRBV5-1 combines with J gene TRBJ1-1; TRBD1 might be the D (6 bases). Trimming left V 2 bases short and J 4 bases short, with 9 bases between. Per the germline V gene, CDR1 is SGHRS and CDR2 is YFSETQ. CDR3 length: 13 amino acids. CDR3 loop: CASSFAGATEAFF. The CDR3 nucleotides read TGCGCCAGCAGCTTTGCGGGGGCCACTGAAGCTTTCTTT.

The chain couples TRBV6-1 to TRBJ2-7; D gene uncertain. V was clipped by 3 bases and J by 0 bases, with 6 bases between them. This CDR3 is built from 13 residues. Germline V gene sequence: CDR1 MNHNS, CDR2 SASEGT. The CDR3 protein is CASSDWPSYEQYF. The CDR3 coding sequence is TGTGCCAGCAGTGATTGGCCCTCCTACGAGCAGTACTTC.

The chain employs TRBV7-9 and TRBJ2-5; possible D gene TRBD2, 6 bases. V lost 8 bases and J 2 bases, leaving 18 bases between the germline ends. CDR1 is SEHNR and CDR2 is FQNEAQ in the germline V gene (reference sequence). The CDR3 loop spans 15 amino acids. In nucleotides, the CDR3 is TGTGCCAGCGAGGACTTCTCGGGGGAGCAAGAGACCCAGTACTTC. The encoded protein is CASEDFSGEQETQYF.

The chain recombines TRBV27 with TRBJ2-5; 10 bases are shared with TRBD1. Germline CDR1 is MNHEY and CDR2 is SMNVEV (reference sequence). This CDR3 comprises 14 residues. V gave up 5 bases and J gave up 3 bases; unmatched junction bases: 3. This CDR3 reads CASSPGTGEETQYF. The CDR3 region has the DNA TGTGCCAGCAGTCCCGGGACAGGGGAAGAGACCCAGTACTTC.

The V gene is TRBV11-2, the J gene TRBJ1-3, with a possible D match to TRBD1 (6 bases). CDR3 length: 16 amino acids. The V gene's germline CDR1 is SGHAT and CDR2 FQNNGV. With 2 bases removed from V and 0 bases from J, the gap between germline ends came to 11 bases. DNA of the CDR3: TGTGCCAGCAGCTTAAGTACAGGGAGCTCTGGAAACACCATATATTTT. This gives the protein CASSLSTGSSGNTIYF. The entire variable domain, with the rest obtained from reference TRBV11-2 and TRBJ1-3, is as follows: EAGVAQSPRYKIIEKRQSVAFWCNPISGHATLYWYQQILGQGPKLLIQFQNNGVVDDSQLPKDRFSAERLKGVDSTLKIQPAKLEDSAVYLCASSLSTGSSGNTIYFGEGSWLTVV.

As for this clone: With a much larger clone just one base away, this may be a read error. V and J are TRBV18 and TRBJ2-5; no clear D. Trimming removed 1 base at V and 6 bases at J, with 15 bases between. The CDR3 consists of 15 residues. In germline, CDR1 is KGHSH, CDR2 LQKENI. The CDR3 DNA sequence: TGTGCCAGCTCACCACTAGTCGGGTTTGGGCAGACCCAGTACTTC. It encodes CASSPLVGFGQTQYF.

This clone was counted between two and nine times. J is TRBJ2-1 and V is TRBV4-1; TRBD2 might be the D (7 bases). V shed 2 bases and J shed 5 bases, with 16 bases lying between them. CDR3 length equals 16 residues. The germline V gene has CDR1 MGHRA and CDR2 YSYEKL. CDR3 nucleotides: TGCGCCAGCAGCCAAAAAAGCGGGGACAATAACAATGAGCAGTTCTTC. Translated: CASSQKSGDNNNEQFF.

The rearrangement joins TRBV28 to TRBJ2-5, with D tentatively TRBD1 (7 bases). V dropped 5 bases and J dropped 1 base, with 17 bases sitting between them. The CDR3 covers 16 residues. Germline lookup yields CDR1 MDHEN and CDR2 SYDVKM. The CDR3, as DNA: TGTGCCAGCAGTACCTCCCGCGGGACAGTCCAAGAGACCCAGTACTTC. Protein product: CASSTSRGTVQETQYF.

DNA of the CDR3: TGCGCCAGCAAGCTAGGGGACTCGTGGGGCTATGGCTACACCTTC. It translates to CASKLGDSWGYGYTF. This chain connects TRBV5-1 to TRBJ1-2, with D tentatively TRBD1 (5 bases). V was trimmed by 6 bases and J by 4 bases, leaving 19 bases between them. There are 15 residues in the CDR3. Germline V gives CDR1 SGHRS, CDR2 YFSETQ.

The chain employs TRBV27 and TRBJ2-5; no firm D call. This CDR3 contains 13 residues. CDR1 and CDR2 (germline): MNHEY, SMNVEV (reference sequence). Trimming stripped 2 bases from V and 6 bases from J, with 10 bases between. CDR3 sequence: CASSLLVDQTQYF. CDR3 DNA: TGTGCCAGCAGTTTACTAGTCGATCAGACCCAGTACTTC.